Listed below are T cell receptor beta chains from one sample, sequenced in a study of CD8 T cells in Susac syndrome. TCRdb itself ran the immunoSEQ multiplex PCR reads through MiXCR, one entry per CDR3 protein. The data show roughly 200,000 distinct CDR3 sequences, with 95% seen just once and approximately 0.094% held by the top ten. The sample comprised CD4+ T cells from PBMCs. The receptors were gathered from a human donor in good health. Both conserved end residues are part of each CDR3. The order of the fields is V gene, J gene, clone size, D gene, CDR3 DNA, CDR3 protein. D genes are given only for firm matches. Not every row has a clone size; where given, it reads once, few, many or a size class.

>TRBV3-1|TRBJ1-2|-|-
TGTGCCAGCAGCCAACACAGTTCTAACTATGGCTACACCTTC
CASSQHSSNYGYTF
>TRBV9|TRBJ1-6|-|-
TGTGCCAGCACCCGGACTCAAAATAATTCACCCCTCCACTTT
CASTRTQNNSPLHF
>TRBV20-1|TRBJ2-3|-|-
TGCAGTGCACCCGGGACTGGCACAGATACGCAGTATTTT
CSAPGTGTDTQYF
>TRBV25-1|TRBJ2-1|-|-
TGTGCCAGCAGTGAACCGGGAACAACTGAGCAGTTCTTC
CASSEPGTTEQFF
>TRBV20-1|TRBJ2-7|-|-
TGCAGTGCCTCCTCGGCTTGGGGCCACGAGCAGTACTTC
CSASSAWGHEQYF
>TRBV4-1|TRBJ1-1|-|-
TGCGCCAGCAGCCAAGATGGGGACGGACTGAACACTGAAGCTTTCTTT
CASSQDGDGLNTEAFF
>TRBV30|TRBJ1-5|-|-
TGTGCCTGGAGTGTTCTGGCAGCTCATCAGCCCCAGCATTTT
CAWSVLAAHQPQHF
>TRBV25-1|TRBJ1-5|-|TRBD1
TGTGCCAGCAGTGTTCCGGACAGGGTGCCTGGTCAGCCCCAGCATTTT
CASSVPDRVPGQPQHF
>TRBV20-1|TRBJ1-2|-|-
TGCAGTGCCCTCGCTACGGAAGGCTACACCTTC
CSALATEGYTF
>TRBV4-1|TRBJ1-1|once|-
TGCGCCAGCAGACGCACTTCGAACACTGAAGCTTTCTTT
CASRRTSNTEAFF
>TRBV4-1|TRBJ2-3|-|-
TGCGCCAGCAGCCAAGCGGACGGACAAAGAGCATATACGCAGTATTTT
CASSQADGQRAYTQYF
>TRBV15|TRBJ2-3|once|-
TGTGCCACCAGCCCTTACCTGGATACGCAGTATTTT
CATSPYLDTQYF
>TRBV24-1|TRBJ2-3|-|-
TGTGCCACCAGTGACCGGGATACGCAGTATTTT
CATSDRDTQYF
>TRBV28|TRBJ2-6|-|-
TGTGCCAGCAGTGTAACAGGGTTCGGGGCTGGGGCCAACGTCCTGACTTTC
CASSVTGFGAGANVLTF
>TRBV12-3/TRBV12-4|TRBJ1-6|-|-
TGTGCCAGCAGTGATGACAGCGGGCAGCACCCACCCCTCCACTTT
CASSDDSGQHPPLHF
>TRBV19|TRBJ2-1|-|-
TGTGCCAGCGACAGCCACAATGAGCAGTTCTTC
CASDSHNEQFF
>TRBV3-1|TRBJ2-3|-|-
TGTGCCAGCAGCTCGGGGAGCTCAGATACGCAGTATTTT
CASSSGSSDTQYF
>TRBV7-2|TRBJ1-4|-|-
TGTGCCAGCAGCTCCAGAGGCGGCACAGCGATTAATGAAAAACTGTTTTTT
CASSSRGGTAINEKLFF
>TRBV28|TRBJ1-5|-|-
TGTGCCAGCAGCCCTGACAGTTATAGCAATCAGCCCCAGCATTTT
CASSPDSYSNQPQHF
>TRBV3-1|TRBJ1-5|few|-
TGTGCCAGCAGCCAAGATGCGCAGCCCCAGCATTTT
CASSQDAQPQHF
>TRBV9|TRBJ2-6|-|-
TGTGCCAGCGGCACGGGGGCTGGGGCCAACGTCCTGACTTTC
CASGTGAGANVLTF
>TRBV6-6|TRBJ1-5|once|-
TGTGCCAGCAGTTACTCGAGCAGGAGCAATCAGCCCCAGCATTTT
CASSYSSRSNQPQHF
>TRBV5-1|TRBJ2-1|-|TRBD2
TGCGCCAGCAGCTTGGCCGGCGGGAGAAGTGATGAGCAGTTCTTC
CASSLAGGRSDEQFF
>TRBV3-1|TRBJ1-5|-|-
TGTGCCAGCAGCCTTCAATATCGGGACCAGCCCCAGCATTTT
CASSLQYRDQPQHF
>TRBV14|TRBJ1-2|once|-
TGTGCCAGCAGCCATGACTCCTTGGGTGGCTACACCTTC
CASSHDSLGGYTF
>TRBV12-3/TRBV12-4|TRBJ1-1|-|-
TGTGCCAGCAGCCTCCCACCGGGCCCTGAAGCTTTCTTT
CASSLPPGPEAFF
>TRBV11-1|TRBJ1-3|-|-
TGTGCCAGCAGCCACACCGCGTCTGGAAACACCATATATTTT
CASSHTASGNTIYF
>TRBV7-9|TRBJ1-1|-|-
TGTGCCAGCAGCTTATTATTACCTGAAGCTTTCTTT
CASSLLLPEAFF